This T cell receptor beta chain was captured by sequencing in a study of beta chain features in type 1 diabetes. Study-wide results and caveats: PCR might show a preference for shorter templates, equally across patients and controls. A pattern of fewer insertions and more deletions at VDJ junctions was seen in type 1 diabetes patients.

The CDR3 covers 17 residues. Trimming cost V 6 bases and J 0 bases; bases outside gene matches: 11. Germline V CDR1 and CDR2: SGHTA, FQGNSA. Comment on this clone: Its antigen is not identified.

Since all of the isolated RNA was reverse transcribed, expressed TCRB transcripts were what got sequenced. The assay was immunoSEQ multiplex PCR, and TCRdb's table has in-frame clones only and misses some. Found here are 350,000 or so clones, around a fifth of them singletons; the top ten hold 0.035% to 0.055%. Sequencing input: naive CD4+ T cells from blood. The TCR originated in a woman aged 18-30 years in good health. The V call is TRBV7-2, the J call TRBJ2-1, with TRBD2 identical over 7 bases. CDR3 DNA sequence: TGTGCCAGCAGGCCTTTATGGGGAGGGAGCTCCTACAATGAGCAGTTCTTC. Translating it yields CASRPLWGGSSYNEQFF.